The rows below give T cell receptor beta chains drawn from one sample of a study of cytomegalovirus exposure and HLA in healthy donors. Profiling relied on immunoSEQ multiplex PCR, and the TCRdb table lists in-frame clones only, not all of them. The sample lists more than 250,000 clones; around 90% were seen once. The specimen was PBMCs. The origin of the receptors is a woman aged 18-29 years in good health and CMV-seronegative. Each CDR3 is given with its conserved first and last residue. The D gene is left open where the match is weak. Clone size appears in some rows only: once, few, many, or a class for an expanded clone.

v_call	d_call	clone_size	j_call	cdr3_aa	cdr3_nt
TRBV4-1	.	.	TRBJ2-5	CASSQDGLQETQYF	TGCGCCAGCAGCCAAGATGGGCTACAAGAGACCCAGTACTTC
TRBV7-8	.	.	TRBJ2-3	CASREHSNQPTDTQYF	TGTGCCAGCAGGGAGCATAGTAACCAGCCCACAGATACGCAGTATTTT
TRBV10-3	TRBD2	.	TRBJ2-7	CAIREGGSEQYF	TGTGCCATCCGGGAGGGGGGTTCCGAGCAGTACTTC
TRBV5-4	.	few	TRBJ2-1	CASSSTGTSYNEQFF	TGTGCCAGCAGCTCTACCGGGACTTCCTACAATGAGCAGTTCTTC
TRBV4-1	TRBD2	.	TRBJ2-7	CASSQGLRSEQYF	TGCGCCAGCAGCCAGGGACTACGGAGCGAGCAGTACTTC
TRBV29-1	.	.	TRBJ2-7	CSVEGPGDEQYF	TGCAGCGTTGAGGGCCCAGGGGACGAGCAGTACTTC
TRBV18	.	.	TRBJ1-2	CASSPQPADNYGYTF	TGTGCCAGCTCACCACAACCGGCGGATAACTATGGCTACACCTTC
TRBV27	TRBD1	.	TRBJ1-1	CASSLYGQGAGEAFF	TGTGCCAGCAGTTTATACGGACAGGGGGCGGGTGAAGCTTTCTTT
TRBV30	.	.	TRBJ2-7	CAWKLKRRLGSYEQYF	TGTGCCTGGAAACTTAAAAGGCGCCTAGGGAGCTACGAGCAGTACTTC
TRBV4-1	TRBD1	.	TRBJ1-2	CASSQDVRQGAYGYTF	TGCGCCAGCAGCCAAGACGTACGACAGGGTGCCTATGGCTACACCTTC
TRBV19	.	.	TRBJ1-5	CASIAGGYGSNQPQHF	TGTGCCAGTATAGCTGGGGGGTATGGTAGCAATCAGCCCCAGCATTTT
TRBV5-6	.	.	TRBJ1-4	CASSSGGNEKLFF	TGTGCCAGCAGCTCCGGGGGTAATGAAAAACTGTTTTTT
TRBV30	TRBD1	.	TRBJ2-7	CAWATGTGAYEQYF	TGTGCCTGGGCCACCGGGACAGGAGCCTACGAGCAGTACTTC
TRBV2	.	.	TRBJ2-3	CASKPGSRTDTQYF	TGTGCCAGCAAGCCGGGATCCCGCACAGATACGCAGTATTTT
TRBV29-1	.	.	TRBJ2-5	CSNSSWQYF	TGCAGCAACAGCTCTTGGCAGTACTTC
TRBV5-1	.	.	TRBJ2-2	CASSYLAGNTGELFF	TGCGCCAGCAGCTATCTGGCAGGGAACACCGGGGAGCTGTTTTTT
TRBV6-1	.	.	TRBJ1-1	CASPERGPLAGEAFF	TGTGCCAGCCCGGAACGAGGGCCATTAGCCGGTGAAGCTTTCTTT
TRBV29-1	.	.	TRBJ1-2	CSVEGGESYTF	TGCAGCGTTGAAGGGGGCGAAAGCTACACCTTC
TRBV7-9	.	once	TRBJ1-1	CASSLGSGAGRTEAFF	TGTGCCAGCAGCTTAGGATCAGGGGCGGGTAGGACTGAAGCTTTCTTT
TRBV7-9	TRBD1	.	TRBJ1-3	CASSLKGTGPGNTIYF	TGTGCCAGCAGCTTAAAGGGGACAGGCCCTGGAAACACCATATATTTT
TRBV7-3	TRBD1	.	TRBJ1-6	CASSRQGLGNSPLHF	TGTGCCAGCAGCAGACAGGGATTGGGGAATTCACCCCTCCACTTT
TRBV19	.	once	TRBJ2-4	CASTKGQENIQYF	TGTGCCAGTACTAAGGGACAAGAAAACATTCAGTACTTC
TRBV6-1	.	.	TRBJ1-6	CASRTESSYNSPLHF	TGTGCCAGCAGGACGGAGAGCTCCTATAATTCACCCCTCCACTTT
TRBV11-3	TRBD1	.	TRBJ2-2	CASSPERGQGLNGGLFF	TGTGCCAGCAGCCCCGAAAGGGGACAGGGTCTAAACGGGGGGCTGTTTTTT
TRBV7-8	TRBD1	.	TRBJ2-7	CASSPQDRGFTYF	TGTGCCAGCAGCCCTCAGGACAGGGGATTTACGTACTTC
TRBV10-3	TRBD1	.	TRBJ1-5	CAISEGTGVYQPQHF	TGTGCCATCAGTGAGGGGACAGGAGTCTATCAGCCCCAGCATTTT
TRBV4-1	TRBD1	.	TRBJ1-2	CASSQGQGWYGYTF	TGCGCCAGCAGCCAAGGACAGGGGTGGTATGGCTACACCTTC
TRBV6-6	TRBD2	.	TRBJ2-7	CASSPGRGIIYEQYF	TGTGCCAGCAGCCCCGGGAGGGGAATAATTTACGAGCAGTACTTC
TRBV10-3	TRBD2	.	TRBJ2-3	CAIRAGLAGNTDTQYF	TGTGCCATCAGGGCCGGACTAGCGGGGAACACAGATACGCAGTATTTT
TRBV30	.	.	TRBJ2-3	CAWTGSSTDTQYF	TGTGCCTGGACAGGGTCTAGCACAGATACGCAGTATTTT
TRBV5-4	TRBD1	.	TRBJ1-4	CASSTQQGAIGEKLFF	TGTGCCAGCAGCACCCAACAGGGGGCGATTGGTGAAAAACTGTTTTTT
TRBV4-2	TRBD2	.	TRBJ2-7	CASSQVPAQAGVSYEQYF	TGTGCCAGCAGCCAAGTACCGGCCCAAGCGGGGGTCTCCTACGAGCAGTACTTC
TRBV18	.	.	TRBJ2-2	CASSPLLGELFF	TGTGCCAGCTCACCCCTTCTCGGGGAGCTGTTTTTT
TRBV7-8	TRBD1	.	TRBJ1-2	CASSPRGLVYGYTF	TGTGCCAGCAGCCCCAGGGGGCTCGTCTATGGCTACACCTTC
TRBV6-6	TRBD1	.	TRBJ1-1	CASSYWDRNTEAFF	TGTGCCAGCAGTTACTGGGACAGGAACACTGAAGCTTTCTTT
TRBV30	.	.	TRBJ1-4	CAWTLPFGQQEKLFF	TGTGCCTGGACCTTACCATTCGGACAGCAGGAAAAACTGTTTTTT
TRBV2	.	.	TRBJ1-1	CASRATELMNTEAFF	TGTGCCAGCAGGGCCACGGAGCTCATGAACACTGAAGCTTTCTTT
TRBV5-1	TRBD2	.	TRBJ2-5	CASSLDLGLAGWETQYF	TGCGCCAGCAGCTTGGATCTGGGACTAGCGGGGTGGGAGACCCAGTACTTC
TRBV2	TRBD2	.	TRBJ2-5	CASSKYLADQETQYF	TGTGCCAGCAGCAAATATCTAGCGGACCAAGAGACCCAGTACTTC
TRBV6-1	.	.	TRBJ2-7	CASRDATPGEQYF	TGTGCCAGCAGGGATGCGACGCCGGGGGAGCAGTACTTC
TRBV27	TRBD1	.	TRBJ1-6	CASSFIGQGGPIHNSPLHF	TGTGCCAGCAGTTTCATTGGACAGGGAGGCCCTATACATAATTCACCCCTCCACTTT
TRBV7-9	.	.	TRBJ2-1	CASSFAGPGHLSYNEQFF	TGTGCCAGCAGCTTCGCCGGACCGGGACACCTATCCTACAATGAGCAGTTCTTC
TRBV9	TRBD1	.	TRBJ2-7	CASSPRTGLPEQYF	TGTGCCAGCAGCCCAAGGACAGGGCTCCCCGAGCAGTACTTC
TRBV11-2	.	few	TRBJ2-7	CASRYSGSRGNEQYF	TGTGCCAGCAGATATAGCGGAAGTCGGGGGAACGAGCAGTACTTC
TRBV19	TRBD2	.	TRBJ2-3	CASSTGVAGLRTDTQYF	TGTGCCAGTAGTACCGGGGTAGCGGGGCTCCGCACAGATACGCAGTATTTT
TRBV4-1	TRBD1	.	TRBJ1-1	CASSQGSGTGFWNTEAFF	TGCGCCAGCAGCCAAGGATCCGGGACAGGCTTCTGGAACACTGAAGCTTTCTTT
TRBV7-8	TRBD1	few	TRBJ1-5	CASSSISTGNEYQPQHF	TGTGCCAGCAGCTCCATATCGACAGGGAATGAGTACCAGCCCCAGCATTTT
TRBV29-1	.	.	TRBJ1-5	CSVIQGSGNQPQHF	TGCAGCGTCATACAGGGTAGCGGCAATCAGCCCCAGCATTTT
TRBV7-9	.	few	TRBJ1-1	CSSSLPAGAEAFF	TGTTCCAGCAGCTTGCCGGCAGGGGCTGAAGCTTTCTTT
TRBV2	TRBD2	.	TRBJ2-3	CASRVAGGGTDTQYF	TGTGCCAGCAGGGTCGCGGGGGGTGGCACAGATACGCAGTATTTT
TRBV5-1	.	.	TRBJ1-3	CASNEDGTRGNTIYF	TGCGCCAGCAACGAAGACGGGACTCGAGGAAACACCATATATTTT
TRBV19	.	.	TRBJ1-2	CASSIVTGNYGYTF	TGTGCCAGTAGTATAGTTACAGGGAACTATGGCTACACCTTC
TRBV18	.	.	TRBJ2-3	CASSPPRGSTDTQYF	TGTGCCAGCTCACCACCTAGAGGGAGCACAGATACGCAGTATTTT
TRBV27	.	.	TRBJ1-1	CASSLSPHGREGTEAFF	TGTGCCAGCAGTTTATCACCCCATGGCAGGGAGGGGACTGAAGCTTTCTTT
TRBV4-1	.	.	TRBJ1-4	CASNRATNEKLFF	TGCGCCAGTAACAGGGCAACTAATGAAAAACTGTTTTTT